This TCR beta chain was identified in a study of Ad26.COV2.S vaccination and SARS-CoV-2 variants. Study-level background: Ad26.COV2.S was injected intramuscularly once or twice, 56 days apart. Overall study findings and caveats: Those who received vaccine or placebo ended up with similar non-spike TCR breadth. Reported post-vaccination CD8+ and CD4+ T cell responses to spike showed substantial breadth. Total T cell responses may have been underestimated by the TCR breadth and depth analyses.

Assay used: immunoSEQ multiplex PCR; TCRdb lists only in-frame clones, some missing. The sample carries over 200,000 clones, over 75% recorded once. Sample treatment: roughly 20 received Ad26.COV2.S at low or high dose, single or two shots; roughly five received placebo; per-sample allocation not given. Collection of samples fell on day 63 after the first vaccine or placebo injection. Germline V gene lookup returns CDR1 MNHNS and CDR2 SASEGT. There are 16 residues in the CDR3. With 3 bases clipped from V and 0 bases from J, the junction kept 6 bases outside the gene matches. Comments on this clone: What it binds is not known.

The receptor was derived from a person between 18 and 65 years old who received the Ad26.COV2.S COVID-19 vaccine or a placebo. Specimen: peripheral blood, collected in a trial of Ad26.COV2.S vaccine versus placebo. V and J are TRBV6-1 and TRBJ2-7; TRBD1 matches 9 bases. CDR3 nucleotides: TGTGCCAGCAGTGATTGGGACAGGGACTACTCCTACGAGCAGTACTTC. Its translation is CASSDWDRDYSYEQYF.